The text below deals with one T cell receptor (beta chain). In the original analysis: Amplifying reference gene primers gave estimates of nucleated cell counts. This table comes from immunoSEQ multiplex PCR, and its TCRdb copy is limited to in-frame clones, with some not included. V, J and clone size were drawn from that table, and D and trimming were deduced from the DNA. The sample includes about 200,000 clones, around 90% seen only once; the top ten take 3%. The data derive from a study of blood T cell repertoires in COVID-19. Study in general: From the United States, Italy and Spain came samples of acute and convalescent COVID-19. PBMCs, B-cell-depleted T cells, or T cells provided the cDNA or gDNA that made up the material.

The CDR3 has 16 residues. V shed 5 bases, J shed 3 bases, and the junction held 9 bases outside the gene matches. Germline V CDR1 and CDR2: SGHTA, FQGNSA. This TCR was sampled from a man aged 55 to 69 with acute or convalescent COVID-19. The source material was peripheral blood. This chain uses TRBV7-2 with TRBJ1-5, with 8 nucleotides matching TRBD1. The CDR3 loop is CASSPRGQANNQPQHF. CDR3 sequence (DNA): TGTGCCAGCAGCCCACGGGGACAGGCCAACAATCAGCCCCAGCATTTT.